This T cell receptor (beta chain) was obtained from a study of T cells in Graves' hyperthyroidism and ophthalmopathy. Study summary: Blood from the periphery was taken at initial diagnosis, before any treatment. Whole-study findings and limits: The model foresaw ophthalmopathy a median roughly 6.3 months prior to onset. Blood also carried most thyroid clonotypes expanded above 0.001.

The hyperthyroidism patients had all been newly diagnosed, and their disease duration was under 2 months. Their ages ranged from 18 to 65 years. This clonotype was seen many times. The antigen is unknown. J was trimmed by 4 bases and V by 3 bases; bases with no gene match: 10. The CDR3 is made up of 16 amino acids. Germline V gene data show CDR1 as KGHDR and CDR2 as SFDVKD. Amplified TCR beta CDR3 regions came from RNA transcripts. HTBI primers were employed in a first-round RT-PCR of the TCR CDR3. TCRdb analysed the multiplex PCR reads with MiXCR anew, one entry per CDR3 protein. This sample carries around 720,000 distinct CDR3 sequences, roughly a third of them seen once, and the ten largest clones take around 30%.

This receptor was identified in a woman in her thirties or forties with Graves' hyperthyroidism. The V and J genes are TRBV24-1 and TRBJ2-5; 7 positions match TRBD1. The sample consisted of blood. DNA for the CDR3: TGTGCCACCAGTGATGCGACAGGGCCACCCGGAGAGACCCAGTACTTC. It translates to CATSDATGPPGETQYF.